These T cell receptor beta chains were read from a single sample in a study of CD8 T cells in ankylosing spondylitis. TCRdb called the 5' RACE reads again in MiXCR, with one record for every CDR3 protein. Altogether around 480,000 distinct CDR3 sequences are present, roughly a sixth being singletons, with the ten largest covering under 1.2%. The sample comprised blood, either unsorted or a sorted T cell fraction (not recorded which). The receptors originated from a male donor with ankylosing spondylitis. CDR3s include the opening cysteine and the closing phenylalanine or tryptophan. D genes are given only for firm matches. Size is omitted from some rows. Given values are once, few, many or a class for expanded clones.

size	V	J	D	CDR3	DNA
few	TRBV19	TRBJ2-1	NA	CASSIRVSNEQFF	TGTGCCAGTAGTATTAGGGTCAGCAATGAGCAGTTCTTC
NA	TRBV5-1	TRBJ2-2	NA	CASSRDGAGGELFF	TGCGCCAGCAGCCGGGACGGGGCAGGCGGGGAGCTGTTTTTT
few	TRBV20-1	TRBJ1-2	TRBD1	CSAREPGTGSYGYTF	TGCAGTGCTAGAGAACCTGGGACAGGGAGCTATGGCTACACCTTC
NA	TRBV7-9	TRBJ1-1	NA	CASSLRVGDTEAFF	TGTGCCAGCAGCCTTCGAGTGGGGGACACTGAAGCTTTCTTT
few	TRBV20-1	TRBJ2-5	NA	CSARHSGSAGETQYF	TGCAGTGCTAGACACTCGGGTAGCGCGGGGGAGACCCAGTACTTC
NA	TRBV6-1	TRBJ1-1	NA	CASTPKGSRTEAFF	TGTGCCAGCACCCCTAAAGGATCGAGGACTGAAGCTTTCTTT
NA	TRBV15	TRBJ2-1	NA	CATTRDTQRNEQFF	TGTGCCACCACTCGGGACACCCAGCGCAATGAGCAGTTCTTC
NA	TRBV5-6	TRBJ1-6	NA	CASSGTPGRGSPLHF	TGTGCCAGCAGCGGTACGCCCGGGCGGGGTTCACCCCTCCACTTT
NA	TRBV5-1	TRBJ2-2	TRBD2	CASSKRGGDTGELFF	TGCGCCAGCAGCAAGCGGGGGGGCGACACCGGGGAGCTGTTTTTT
NA	TRBV10-3	TRBJ2-7	TRBD2	CAISTGTTAYEQYF	TGTGCCATCAGTACCGGGACTACTGCCTACGAGCAGTACTTC
NA	TRBV12-3/TRBV12-4	TRBJ2-3	TRBD2	CASSPGTSGRGDTQYF	TGTGCCAGCAGCCCTGGGACTAGCGGGAGGGGTGATACGCAGTATTTT
few	TRBV12-3/TRBV12-4	TRBJ1-5	NA	CASSLVPEVNQPQHF	TGTGCCAGCAGTTTAGTTCCTGAAGTCAATCAGCCCCAGCATTTT
NA	TRBV20-1	TRBJ1-6	NA	CSADTGTANSPLHF	TGCAGTGCTGACACCGGGACGGCGAATTCACCCCTCCACTTT
NA	TRBV12-3/TRBV12-4	TRBJ1-1	NA	CASSLAGIKAFF	TGTGCCAGCAGTTTAGCAGGGATAAAAGCTTTCTTT
NA	TRBV3-1	TRBJ2-7	NA	CASSQLATLTYEQYF	TGTGCCAGCAGCCAATTGGCGACTCTCACCTACGAGCAGTACTTC
many	TRBV11-2	TRBJ2-1	TRBD1	CASSLAHRGFDEQFF	TGTGCCAGCAGCTTAGCTCACAGGGGTTTCGATGAGCAGTTCTTC
NA	TRBV20-1	TRBJ2-2	NA	CSASWRDWNTGELFF	TGCAGTGCTAGCTGGCGGGACTGGAACACCGGGGAGCTGTTTTTT
NA	TRBV20-1	TRBJ1-2	NA	CSAPLGVNYGYTF	TGCAGTGCCCCCCTCGGGGTCAACTATGGCTACACCTTC
few	TRBV27	TRBJ2-7	TRBD2	CASSPGKREFPYEQYF	TGTGCCAGCAGTCCTGGGAAGCGGGAGTTCCCCTACGAGCAGTACTTC
NA	TRBV7-9	TRBJ2-1	NA	CASSSPGGSYNEQFF	TGTGCCAGCAGCTCCCCCGGCGGCTCCTACAATGAGCAGTTCTTC
few	TRBV25-1	TRBJ1-4	NA	CASSDRTAPATNEKLFF	TGTGCCAGCAGTGACAGGACAGCCCCTGCAACTAATGAAAAACTGTTTTTT
NA	TRBV5-5	TRBJ1-1	NA	CASSLTAGSTEAFF	TGTGCCAGCAGCTTGACAGCGGGCTCCACTGAAGCTTTCTTT
many	TRBV20-1	TRBJ2-7	TRBD2	CSATIPTSGSYEQYF	TGCAGTGCGACCATACCCACTAGCGGCTCCTACGAGCAGTACTTC
few	TRBV11-2	TRBJ2-7	TRBD2	CASSSPHPRTSGSYEQYF	TGTGCCAGCAGCTCACCCCACCCGAGGACTAGCGGGTCCTACGAGCAGTACTTC
NA	TRBV7-2	TRBJ1-1	TRBD1	CASSFEGRGVTEAFF	TGTGCCAGCAGCTTTGAGGGCAGGGGGGTAACTGAAGCTTTCTTT
few	TRBV20-1	TRBJ2-3	TRBD2	CSAIPSGRPTDTQYF	TGCAGTGCCATACCTAGCGGGAGGCCTACAGATACGCAGTATTTT
few	TRBV20-1	TRBJ1-1	TRBD1	CSPQQGANARAFF	TGCAGCCCCCAACAGGGGGCGAATGCCCGGGCTTTCTTT
NA	TRBV11-2	TRBJ2-3	NA	CASSLPPRYGQYF	TGTGCCAGCAGCTTACCCCCGAGATATGGGCAGTATTTT
few	TRBV7-9	TRBJ2-2	NA	CASSSQGRAGELFF	TGTGCCAGCAGCTCACAGGGAAGGGCCGGGGAGCTGTTTTTT
NA	TRBV6-2/TRBV6-3	TRBJ2-7	TRBD2	CASSNELAGPEQYF	TGTGCCAGCAGCAACGAACTAGCGGGACCCGAGCAGTACTTC
few	TRBV6-1	TRBJ2-7	TRBD2	CASSKLAENYEQYF	TGTGCCAGCTCTAAGCTAGCGGAAAACTACGAGCAGTACTTC
many	TRBV12-3/TRBV12-4	TRBJ2-2	NA	CASSLENSGELFF	TGTGCCAGCAGTTTAGAGAATTCCGGGGAGCTGTTTTTT
NA	TRBV18	TRBJ2-5	NA	CASSPANRVGETQYF	TGTGCCAGCTCACCGGCGAACAGGGTCGGAGAGACCCAGTACTTC
many	TRBV20-1	TRBJ2-3	TRBD2	CSANRPSGRTDTQYF	TGCAGTGCGAATCGCCCGAGCGGGAGGACTGATACGCAGTATTTT
many	TRBV7-9	TRBJ1-4	NA	CASSLGTGSVEKLFF	TGTGCCAGCAGCTTAGGTACAGGGAGTGTTGAAAAACTGTTTTTT
NA	TRBV4-3	TRBJ1-3	TRBD1	CASSQTGGSGNTIYF	TGCGCCAGCAGCCAGACAGGGGGCTCTGGAAACACCATATATTTT
NA	TRBV7-2	TRBJ2-7	TRBD2	CASSLSPSGNYEQYF	TGTGCCAGCAGCTTATCGCCTAGCGGGAACTACGAGCAGTACTTC
NA	TRBV2	TRBJ2-1	TRBD2	CASTNRLAGRNEQSF	TGTGCCAGCACGAATCGACTAGCGGGACGCAATGAGCAGTCCTTC
few	TRBV5-1	TRBJ2-5	NA	CASSLGDGTPQETQYF	TGCGCCAGCAGCTTGGGGGACGGGACTCCACAAGAGACCCAGTACTTC
NA	TRBV18	TRBJ1-4	NA	CASSRSRDEKLFF	TGTGCCAGCTCACGGAGCAGGGATGAAAAACTGTTTTTT
NA	TRBV20-1	TRBJ2-2	NA	CSARDHANGVGELFF	TGCAGTGCTAGAGACCACGCTAATGGGGTCGGGGAGCTGTTTTTT
NA	TRBV20-1	TRBJ2-2	TRBD1	CSARDRQGTNTGELFF	TGCAGTGCTAGGGACCGACAGGGGACGAACACCGGGGAGCTGTTTTTT
NA	TRBV7-9	TRBJ2-3	TRBD1	CASSVGTGGMADTQYF	TGTGCCAGCAGCGTTGGGACAGGGGGTATGGCAGATACGCAGTATTTT
few	TRBV18	TRBJ2-2	NA	CASSQGRGYTGELFF	TGTGCCAGCTCACAGGGACGGGGCTACACCGGGGAGCTGTTTTTT
NA	TRBV24-1	TRBJ2-2	NA	CATMYVTGPNTGELFF	TGTGCCACCATGTATGTCACAGGACCAAACACCGGGGAGCTGTTTTTT
NA	TRBV5-4	TRBJ2-7	TRBD1	CASSVDRGYEQYF	TGTGCCAGCAGCGTGGACAGGGGCTACGAGCAGTACTTC
NA	TRBV18	TRBJ2-3	TRBD2	CASSPAPRTSVTDTQYF	TGTGCCAGCTCACCTGCCCCGAGGACTAGCGTCACAGATACGCAGTATTTT
few	TRBV11-2	TRBJ1-4	NA	CASSEGTRGSEKLFF	TGTGCCAGCAGCGAGGGGACGAGGGGCAGTGAAAAACTGTTTTTT